The sample holds a few counts of the clone carrying this TCR beta chain. Chain pairing is unknown; alpha and beta were sequenced separately. This table comes from immunoSEQ multiplex PCR, and its TCRdb copy is limited to in-frame clones, with some not included. This sample carries 50,000 or so clones, approximately 86% of them seen once, and the ten largest clones take 21%. After thawing and overnight rest, PBMC were stained with GMM-loaded CD1B tetramer, viability dye and anti-CD3 for sorting. CD1B tetramers were loaded with Rhodococcus equi-derived C32 glucose monomycolate. From each donor, some 100,000 tetramer-negative cells were sorted. This sample is drawn from a study of T cells in tuberculosis. Study-level background: CD1B tetramers identified T cells specific for mycobacterial lipid GMM.

Study-level results: Low-affinity CD1B-GMM tetramer-binding T cells may have been missed.

The sequence was obtained from an adult woman with latent tuberculosis. Material for sequencing was CD1b-GMM tetramer-negative cells sorted from PBMCs.

Written as DNA, the CDR3 is TGTGCCAGCAGTTTATCTCCCGGGGGGTATACGGAGACCCAGTACTTC. Its translation: CASSLSPGGYTETQYF. V is TRBV27 and J is TRBJ2-5; 7 nucleotides match TRBD2. The junction had 9 bases not matched to a gene; V was cut back by 0 bases and J by 5 bases. The CDR3 is made up of 16 amino acids. Germline loops: CDR1 MNHEY, CDR2 SMNVEV (reference sequence).